This section outlines one T cell receptor (beta chain) sequence together with its context. The sample originates from a study of shared clonotypes between healthy human individuals. V gave up 0 bases and J gave up 1 base, with 16 bases separating them. The germline V gene encodes CDR1 SGDLS and CDR2 YYNGEE. CDR3 length: 17 amino acids. The assay was immunoSEQ multiplex PCR, and TCRdb's table has in-frame clones only and misses some. The table records some 200,000 clones, about 65% of them present only once. The chain links TRBV9 to TRBJ2-5; D unclear. Sequencing input: memory CD4+ T cells sorted from blood. Subset given: CD45RA-negative fraction. The source is a man aged 25-45 years in good health. The CDR3 is CASSVAGAGGIQETQYF. CDR3 coding DNA: TGTGCCAGCAGCGTAGCTGGCGCAGGCGGTATCCAAGAGACCCAGTACTTC.